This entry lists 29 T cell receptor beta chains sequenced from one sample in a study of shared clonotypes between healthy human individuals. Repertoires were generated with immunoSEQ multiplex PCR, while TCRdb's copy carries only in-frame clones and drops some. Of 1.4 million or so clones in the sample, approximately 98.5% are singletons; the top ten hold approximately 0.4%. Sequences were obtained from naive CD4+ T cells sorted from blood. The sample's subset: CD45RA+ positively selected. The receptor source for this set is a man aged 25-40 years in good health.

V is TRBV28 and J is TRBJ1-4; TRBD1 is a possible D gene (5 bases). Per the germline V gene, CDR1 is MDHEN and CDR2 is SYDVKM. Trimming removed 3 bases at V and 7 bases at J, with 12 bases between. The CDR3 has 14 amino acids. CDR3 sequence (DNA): TGTGCCAGCAGTTTCCTACGACAGCCTGAAAAACTGTTTTTT. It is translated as CASSFLRQPEKLFF. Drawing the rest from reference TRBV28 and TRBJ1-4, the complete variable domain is DVKVTQSSRYLVKRTGEKVFLECVQDMDHENMFWYRQDPGLGLRLIYFSYDVKMKEKGDIPEGYSVSREKKERFSLILESASTNQTSMYLCASSFLRQPEKLFFGSGTQLSVL.

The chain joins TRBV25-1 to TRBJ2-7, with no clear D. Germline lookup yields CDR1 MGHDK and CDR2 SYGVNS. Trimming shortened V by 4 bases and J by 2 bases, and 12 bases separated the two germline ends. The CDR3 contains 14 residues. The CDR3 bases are TGTGCCAGCAGTGCGGGCCCACCAACCTACGAGCAGTACTTC. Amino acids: CASSAGPPTYEQYF.

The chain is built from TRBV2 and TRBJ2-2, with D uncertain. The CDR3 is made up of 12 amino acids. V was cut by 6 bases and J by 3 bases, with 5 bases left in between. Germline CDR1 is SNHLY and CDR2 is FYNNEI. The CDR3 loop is CASSTDTGELFF. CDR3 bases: TGTGCCAGCAGCACCGACACCGGGGAGCTGTTTTTT.

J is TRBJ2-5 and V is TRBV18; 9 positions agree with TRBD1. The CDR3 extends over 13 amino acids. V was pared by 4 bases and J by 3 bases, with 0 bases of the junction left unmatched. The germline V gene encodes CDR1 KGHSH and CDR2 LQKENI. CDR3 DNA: TGTGCCAGCTCACGGACAGGGGAAGAGACCCAGTACTTC. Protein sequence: CASSRTGEETQYF.

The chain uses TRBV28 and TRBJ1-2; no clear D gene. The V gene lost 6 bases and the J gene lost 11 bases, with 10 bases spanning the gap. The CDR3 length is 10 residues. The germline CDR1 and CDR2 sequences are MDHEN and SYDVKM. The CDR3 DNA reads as TGTGCCAGCAGGAAGTTGGTGTACACCTTC. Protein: CASRKLVYTF.

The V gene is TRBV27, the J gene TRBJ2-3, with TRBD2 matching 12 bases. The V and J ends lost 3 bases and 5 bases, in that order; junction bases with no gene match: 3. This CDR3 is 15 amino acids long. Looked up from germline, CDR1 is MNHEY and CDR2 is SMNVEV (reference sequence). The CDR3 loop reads CASSLTSGRGDTQYF. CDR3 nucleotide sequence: TGTGCCAGCAGTTTGACTAGCGGGAGAGGAGATACGCAGTATTTT.

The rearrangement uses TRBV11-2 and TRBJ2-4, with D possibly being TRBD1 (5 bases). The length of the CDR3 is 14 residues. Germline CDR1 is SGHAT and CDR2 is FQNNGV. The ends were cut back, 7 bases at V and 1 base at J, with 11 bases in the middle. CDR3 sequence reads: CASNDQGAKNIQYF. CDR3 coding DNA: TGTGCCAGCAACGACCAGGGTGCCAAAAACATTCAGTACTTC.

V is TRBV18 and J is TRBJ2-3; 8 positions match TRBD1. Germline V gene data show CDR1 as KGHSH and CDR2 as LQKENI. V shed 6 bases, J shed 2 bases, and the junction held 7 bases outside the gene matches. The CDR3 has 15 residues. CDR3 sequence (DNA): TGTGCCAGCTCCCCGCTGGACAGGGTCACAGATACGCAGTATTTT. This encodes CASSPLDRVTDTQYF.

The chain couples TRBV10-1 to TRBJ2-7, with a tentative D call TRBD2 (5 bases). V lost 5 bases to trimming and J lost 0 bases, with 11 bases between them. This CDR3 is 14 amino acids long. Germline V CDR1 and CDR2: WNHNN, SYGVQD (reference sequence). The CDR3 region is CASSSAGPSYEQYF. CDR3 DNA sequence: TGCGCCAGCAGTTCGGCGGGTCCCTCCTACGAGCAGTACTTC.

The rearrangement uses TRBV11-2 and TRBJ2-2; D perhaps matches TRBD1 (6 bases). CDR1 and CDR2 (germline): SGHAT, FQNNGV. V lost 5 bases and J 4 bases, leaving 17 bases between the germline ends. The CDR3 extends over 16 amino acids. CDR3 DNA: TGTGCCAGCAGCATGCCCAGGGGTCATCGCACCGGGGAGCTGTTTTTT. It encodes CASSMPRGHRTGELFF.

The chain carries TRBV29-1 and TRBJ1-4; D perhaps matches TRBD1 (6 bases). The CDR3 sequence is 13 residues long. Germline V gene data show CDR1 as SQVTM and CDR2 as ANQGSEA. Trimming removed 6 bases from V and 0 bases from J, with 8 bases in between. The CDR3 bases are TGCAGCGTCTGGACAGCAACTAATGAAAAACTGTTTTTT. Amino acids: CSVWTATNEKLFF. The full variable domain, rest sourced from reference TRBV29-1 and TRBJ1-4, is SAVISQKPSRDICQRGTSLTIQCQVDSQVTMMFWYRQQPGQSLTLIATANQGSEATYESGFVIDKFPISRPNLTFSTLTVSNMSPEDSSIYLCSVWTATNEKLFFGSGTQLSVL.

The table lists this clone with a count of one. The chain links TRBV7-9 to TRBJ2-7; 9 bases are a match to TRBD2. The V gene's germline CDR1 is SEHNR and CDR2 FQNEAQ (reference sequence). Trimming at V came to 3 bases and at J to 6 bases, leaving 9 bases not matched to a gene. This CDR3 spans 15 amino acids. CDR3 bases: TGTGCCAGCAGCTTCCTAGCGGGACGTTTCCCCGAGCAGTACTTC. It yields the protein CASSFLAGRFPEQYF.

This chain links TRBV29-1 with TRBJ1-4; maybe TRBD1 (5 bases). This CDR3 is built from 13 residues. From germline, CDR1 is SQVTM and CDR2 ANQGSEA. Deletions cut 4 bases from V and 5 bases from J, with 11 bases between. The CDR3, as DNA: TGCAGCGTTGGGTTTCGGGGGAATGAAAAACTGTTTTTT. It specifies CSVGFRGNEKLFF.

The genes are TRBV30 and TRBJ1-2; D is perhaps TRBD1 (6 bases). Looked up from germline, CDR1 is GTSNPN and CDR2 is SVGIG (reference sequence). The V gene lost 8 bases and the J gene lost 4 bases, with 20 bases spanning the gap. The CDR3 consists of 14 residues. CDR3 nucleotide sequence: TGTGCCCACAAGGGGGGGGAAGGAGGCTATGGCTACACCTTC. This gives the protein CAHKGGEGGYGYTF. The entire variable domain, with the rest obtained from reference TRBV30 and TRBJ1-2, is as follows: SQTIHQWPATLVQPVGSPLSLECTVEGTSNPNLYWYRQAAGRGLQLLFYSVGIGQISSEVPQNLSASRPQDRQFILSSKKLLLSDSGFYLCAHKGGEGGYGYTFGSGTRLTVV.

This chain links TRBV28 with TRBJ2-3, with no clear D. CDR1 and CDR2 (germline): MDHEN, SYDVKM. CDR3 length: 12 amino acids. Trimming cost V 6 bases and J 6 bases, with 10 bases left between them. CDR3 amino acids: CASSATSDTQYF. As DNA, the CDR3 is TGTGCCAGCAGCGCGACATCCGATACGCAGTATTTT. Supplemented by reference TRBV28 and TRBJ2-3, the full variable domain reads DVKVTQSSRYLVKRTGEKVFLECVQDMDHENMFWYRQDPGLGLRLIYFSYDVKMKEKGDIPEGYSVSREKKERFSLILESASTNQTSMYLCASSATSDTQYFGPGTRLTVL.

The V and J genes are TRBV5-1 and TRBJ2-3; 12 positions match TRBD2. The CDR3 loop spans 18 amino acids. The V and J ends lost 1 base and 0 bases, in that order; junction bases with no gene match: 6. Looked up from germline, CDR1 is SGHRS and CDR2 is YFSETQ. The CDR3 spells CASSLRPSGRASTDTQYF. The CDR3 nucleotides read TGCGCCAGCAGCTTGAGGCCTAGCGGGAGGGCGAGCACAGATACGCAGTATTTT.

CDR3 nucleotides: TGTGCCAGCAGCTTATTGGGTTTAGGGGCAAATCAGCCCCAGCATTTT. Translating it yields CASSLLGLGANQPQHF. The chain combines TRBV7-8 with TRBJ1-5, with D perhaps matching TRBD1 (5 bases). The CDR3 spans 16 residues. CDR1 and CDR2 (germline): SGHVS, FQNEAQ. V lost 2 bases to trimming and J lost 4 bases, with 15 bases between them.

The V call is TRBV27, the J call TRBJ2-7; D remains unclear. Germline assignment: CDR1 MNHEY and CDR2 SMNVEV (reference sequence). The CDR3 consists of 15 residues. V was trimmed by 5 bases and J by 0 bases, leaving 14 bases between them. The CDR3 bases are TGTGCCAGCAGTCGCTTAGCTCAACTCTCCTACGAGCAGTACTTC. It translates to CASSRLAQLSYEQYF.

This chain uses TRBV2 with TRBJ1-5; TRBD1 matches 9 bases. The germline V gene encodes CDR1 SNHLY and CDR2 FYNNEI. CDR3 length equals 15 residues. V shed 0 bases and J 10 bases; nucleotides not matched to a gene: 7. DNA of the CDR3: TGTGCCAGCAGTGAAGCGGGACAGGGCGGGATTCCCCAGCATTTT. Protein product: CASSEAGQGGIPQHF. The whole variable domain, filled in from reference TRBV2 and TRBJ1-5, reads EPEVTQTPSHQVTQMGQEVILRCVPISNHLYFYWYRQILGQKVEFLVSFYNNEISEKSEIFDDQFSVERPDGSNFTLKIRSTKLEDSAMYFCASSEAGQGGIPQHFGDGTRLSIL.

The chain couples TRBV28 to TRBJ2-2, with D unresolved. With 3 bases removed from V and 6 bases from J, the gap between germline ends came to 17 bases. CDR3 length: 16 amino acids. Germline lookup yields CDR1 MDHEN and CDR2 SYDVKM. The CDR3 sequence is CASSFPSHPGAGELFF. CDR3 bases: TGTGCCAGCAGTTTCCCGTCCCACCCAGGCGCCGGGGAGCTGTTTTTT.

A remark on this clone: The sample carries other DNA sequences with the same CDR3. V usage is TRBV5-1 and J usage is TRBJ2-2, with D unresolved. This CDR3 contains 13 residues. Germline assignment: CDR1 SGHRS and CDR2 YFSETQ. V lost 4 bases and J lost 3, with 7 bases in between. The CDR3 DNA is TGCGCCAGCAGCCTTAGTTACACCGGGGAGCTGTTTTTT. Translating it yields CASSLSYTGELFF.

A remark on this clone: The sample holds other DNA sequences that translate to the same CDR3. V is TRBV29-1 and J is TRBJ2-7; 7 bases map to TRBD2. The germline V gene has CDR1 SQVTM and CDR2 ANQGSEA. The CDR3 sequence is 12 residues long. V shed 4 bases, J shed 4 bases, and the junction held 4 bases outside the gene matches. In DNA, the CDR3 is TGCAGCGTTGGCGGGAGAGGGTACGAGCAGTACTTC. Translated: CSVGGRGYEQYF.

The CDR3 sequence: CASSPEQGVRSGNTIYF. CDR3 coding DNA: TGTGCCAGCTCACCGGAGCAGGGAGTTAGGTCTGGAAACACCATATATTTT. The chain employs TRBV18 and TRBJ1-3, with D perhaps matching TRBD1 (5 bases). CDR3 length equals 17 residues. Trimming left V 3 bases short and J 1 base short, with 16 bases between. Germline CDR1 and CDR2: KGHSH and LQKENI.

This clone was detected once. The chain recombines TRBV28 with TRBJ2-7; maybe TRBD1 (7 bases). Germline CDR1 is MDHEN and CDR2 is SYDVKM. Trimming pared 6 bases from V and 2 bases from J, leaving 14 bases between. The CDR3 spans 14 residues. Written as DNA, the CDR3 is TGTGCCAGCAGAGCCCAGGGGGGTACCTACGAGCAGTACTTC. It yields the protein CASRAQGGTYEQYF.

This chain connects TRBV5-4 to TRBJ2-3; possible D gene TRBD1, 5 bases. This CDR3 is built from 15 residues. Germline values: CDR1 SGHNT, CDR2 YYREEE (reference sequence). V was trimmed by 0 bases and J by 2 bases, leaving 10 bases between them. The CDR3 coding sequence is TGTGCCAGCAGCTTGGGACAGCTACTCACAGATACGCAGTATTTT. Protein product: CASSLGQLLTDTQYF. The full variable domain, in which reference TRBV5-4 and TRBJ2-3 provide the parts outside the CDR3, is ETGVTQSPTHLIKTRGQQVTLRCSSQSGHNTVSWYQQALGQGPQFIFQYYREEENGRGNFPPRFSGLQFPNYSSELNVNALELDDSALYLCASSLGQLLTDTQYFGPGTRLTVL.

CDR3 amino acids: CSAQGNNEQYF. The CDR3 DNA sequence: TGCAGTGCTCAGGGGAATAACGAGCAGTACTTC. V usage is TRBV20-1 and J usage is TRBJ2-7; possibly TRBD1 for D (6 bases). Looked up from germline, CDR1 is DFQATT and CDR2 is SNEGSKA (reference sequence). The CDR3 has 11 amino acids. Trimming took 5 bases from V and 5 from J, leaving 10 bases between them.

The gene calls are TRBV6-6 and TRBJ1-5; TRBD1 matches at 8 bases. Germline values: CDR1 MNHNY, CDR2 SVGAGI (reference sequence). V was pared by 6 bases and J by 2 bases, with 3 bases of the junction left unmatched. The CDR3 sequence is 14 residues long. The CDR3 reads CASRTGQGNQPQHF. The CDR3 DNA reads TGTGCCAGCAGAACGGGACAGGGCAATCAGCCCCAGCATTTT.

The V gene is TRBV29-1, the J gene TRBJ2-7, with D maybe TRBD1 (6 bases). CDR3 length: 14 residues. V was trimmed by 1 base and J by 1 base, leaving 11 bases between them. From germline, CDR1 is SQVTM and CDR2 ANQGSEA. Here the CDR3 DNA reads TGCAGCGTTGAAGCTAGGACAGATTCCTACGAGCAGTACTTC. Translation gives CSVEARTDSYEQYF.

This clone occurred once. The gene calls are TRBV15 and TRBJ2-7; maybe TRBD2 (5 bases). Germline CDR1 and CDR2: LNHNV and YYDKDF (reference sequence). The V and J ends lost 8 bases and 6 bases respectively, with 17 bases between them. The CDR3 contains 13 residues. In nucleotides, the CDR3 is TGTGCCACCCTTGATCCGGGGAAGAGCGAGCAGTACTTC. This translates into CATLDPGKSEQYF.